What follows is one T cell receptor beta chain and its context. Its antigen is unidentified. Sequencing was performed with immunoSEQ multiplex PCR; in TCRdb, only in-frame clones are kept and a portion is missing. The table lists around 300,000 clones, 88% of them singletons, with roughly 6% in the top ten. These data are taken from a study of Ad26.COV2.S vaccination and SARS-CoV-2 variants. Study findings and constraints: Spike-specific TCR breadth ran higher among vaccine recipients than placebo recipients.

Treatment defined: roughly 20 received Ad26.COV2.S at low or high dose, single or two shots; roughly five received placebo; per-sample allocation not given. Sampling was done on day 63 after the first vaccine or placebo injection. Donation came from an adult in Boston who was aged 18-55 years. Specimen: peripheral blood, collected in a trial of Ad26.COV2.S vaccine versus placebo. This receptor was identified in a person between 18 and 65 years old who received the Ad26.COV2.S COVID-19 vaccine or a placebo.

The CDR3 nucleotides are TGTGCCAGCAGTGAAGGACCGTCGGATACGCAGTATTTT. This sequence encodes CASSEGPSDTQYF. The V gene is TRBV6-1, the J gene TRBJ2-3; D is unclear. The CDR3 is 13 residues long. Germline V gene lookup returns CDR1 MNHNS and CDR2 SASEGT. V lost 1 base and J 6 bases, leaving 8 bases between the germline ends.